Presented here are 14 T cell receptor beta chains from one specimen sequenced in a study of identifying expanded T cells in peripheral blood. Assay used: immunoSEQ multiplex PCR; TCRdb lists only in-frame clones, some missing. Among approximately 120,000 clones listed, about 88% were seen once. Material for sequencing was blood. The receptors come from a person aged 18-70 years in good health.

This sequence joins TRBV5-6 and TRBJ2-7, with 10 bases that match TRBD1. In germline, CDR1 is SGHDT, CDR2 YYEEEE. The CDR3 loop spans 15 amino acids. V shed 1 base and J 4 bases; nucleotides not matched to a gene: 5. CDR3 bases: TGTGCCAGCAGCTTGTCCCCGGGACAGGGGTACGAGCAGTACTTC. Its translation: CASSLSPGQGYEQYF.

The rearrangement joins TRBV7-3 to TRBJ1-1; weak D call: TRBD1 (5 bases). Deletions cut 8 bases from V and 4 bases from J, with 17 bases between. CDR1 and CDR2 (germline): SGHTA, FQGTGA. The CDR3 extends over 14 amino acids. CDR3 loop: CASGAAGSVTEAFF. The DNA for the CDR3 is TGTGCCAGCGGGGCGGCAGGGAGTGTCACTGAAGCTTTCTTT.

V gene TRBV27 combines with J gene TRBJ2-4, with unresolved D. The germline V gene has CDR1 MNHEY and CDR2 SMNVEV (reference sequence). The V and J ends lost 2 bases and 8 bases respectively, with 13 bases between them. This CDR3 comprises 14 residues. CDR3 sequence: CASSLVAGRDIQYF. The DNA of the CDR3 is TGTGCCAGCAGTTTAGTGGCAGGTCGGGACATTCAGTACTTC.

The gene calls are TRBV20-1 and TRBJ2-7; D is uncertain. Trimming stripped 0 bases from V and 4 bases from J, with 4 bases between. There are 11 residues in the CDR3. Germline lookup yields CDR1 DFQATT and CDR2 SNEGSKA (reference sequence). Written as DNA, the CDR3 is TGCAGTGCTAGAGACGAGTACGAGCAGTACTTC. Its translation: CSARDEYEQYF.

J is TRBJ1-2 and V is TRBV7-2; 8 nucleotides match TRBD1. Per germline, CDR1 SGHTA and CDR2 FQGNSA. This CDR3 contains 14 residues. Trimming cost V 5 bases and J 8 bases; bases outside gene matches: 10. In DNA form, the CDR3 reads TGTGCCAGCAGCCTCCAACAGGGGGAGGGCGGCTACACCTTC. This sequence encodes CASSLQQGEGGYTF.

The chain has TRBV7-3 and TRBJ2-7, with D tentatively TRBD2 (6 bases). Trimming took off 3 bases at V and 0 bases at J, with 18 bases between the two ends. The germline CDR1 and CDR2 sequences are SGHTA and FQGTGA. The CDR3 runs 17 residues. The CDR3 DNA sequence: TGTGCCAGCAGCTTTAAACCCCCGGGGGACTCCTCCTACGAGCAGTACTTC. It specifies CASSFKPPGDSSYEQYF.

This clone appeared a single time. This rearrangement joins TRBV7-2 to TRBJ1-1; D unclear. With 1 base removed from V and 3 bases from J, the gap between germline ends came to 3 bases. The CDR3 is 12 residues long. The germline V gene encodes CDR1 SGHTA and CDR2 FQGNSA. Here the CDR3 reads CASSLGYTEAFF. CDR3 bases: TGTGCCAGCAGCTTAGGCTACACTGAAGCTTTCTTT.

This sequence joins TRBV19 and TRBJ2-6; D is possibly TRBD1 or TRBD2 (5 bases each). This CDR3 is built from 17 residues. Germline V gene sequence: CDR1 LNHDA, CDR2 SQIVND (reference sequence). Between the trimmed V and J ends, which lost 5 bases and 0 bases, there was a span of 14 bases. CDR3 region: CASSAGTATSGANVLTF. CDR3 sequence (DNA): TGTGCCAGTAGTGCCGGGACGGCCACCTCTGGGGCCAACGTCCTGACTTTC.

V gene TRBV19 combines with J gene TRBJ2-5, with no clear D. V was clipped by 7 bases and J by 0 bases, with 9 bases between them. This CDR3 is built from 13 residues. CDR1 and CDR2 from the germline V gene are LNHDA and SQIVND (reference sequence). CDR3 in amino acids: CASTQSDQETQYF. For the CDR3, the DNA is TGTGCCAGTACTCAGAGCGACCAAGAGACCCAGTACTTC.

This clone was seen a handful of times. This rearrangement joins TRBV19 to TRBJ1-2, with 8 bases matching TRBD1. Germline loops: CDR1 LNHDA, CDR2 SQIVND (reference sequence). CDR3 length: 14 residues. Unmatched junction bases numbered 9, after V lost 8 bases and J lost 4 bases. The CDR3 loop reads CASSLDRDGYGYTF. CDR3 DNA sequence: TGTGCCAGTTCTTTGGACAGGGATGGCTATGGCTACACCTTC.

This chain connects TRBV5-1 to TRBJ1-4, with TRBD1 matching 7 bases. Germline lookup yields CDR1 SGHRS and CDR2 YFSETQ. J was trimmed by 2 bases and V by 4 bases; bases with no gene match: 2. The CDR3 length is 14 residues. CDR3 DNA: TGCGCCAGCAGCCGAGGGGGCACTAATGAAAAACTGTTTTTT. The encoded protein is CASSRGGTNEKLFF.

The V gene is TRBV5-6, the J gene TRBJ2-3, with D maybe TRBD2 (5 bases). Germline-derived CDR1 and CDR2 are SGHDT and YYEEEE. CDR3 length equals 14 residues. Trimming pared 2 bases from V and 6 bases from J, leaving 13 bases between. CDR3 protein: CASSFTLDTDTQYF. The CDR3 DNA follows: TGTGCCAGCAGCTTTACACTAGATACGGATACGCAGTATTTT.

This clone was seen only once. The chain combines TRBV28 with TRBJ1-3, with 7 nucleotides matching TRBD1. The V gene's germline CDR1 is MDHEN and CDR2 SYDVKM. Unmatched junction bases numbered 7, after V lost 2 bases and J lost 0 bases. The CDR3 length is 17 residues. The DNA of the CDR3 is TGTGCCAGCAGTTTACGTGGGAGGGGGCACTCTGGAAACACCATATATTTT. Residues: CASSLRGRGHSGNTIYF.

This clone has just one count. The chain joins TRBV18 to TRBJ2-1, with D possibly being TRBD1 or TRBD2 (6 bases each). The CDR3 spans 15 residues. Germline values: CDR1 KGHSH, CDR2 LQKENI. V lost 4 bases, J lost 5 bases, and 15 bases lay in between. CDR3: CASSLAWGADNEQFF. The CDR3 region has the DNA TGTGCCAGCTCACTGGCTTGGGGGGCCGACAATGAGCAGTTCTTC.